This TCR beta chain emerged from a study of T cells in Graves' hyperthyroidism and ophthalmopathy. There are a few counts of this clonotype. As yet, its antigen is unknown. Amplification targeted TCR beta CDR3 regions from RNA transcripts. Initially, a first-round RT-PCR of the TCR CDR3 employed the HTBI primer set. TCRdb fed the multiplex PCR reads into MiXCR, producing one record per CDR3 protein. The profile shows about 500,000 distinct CDR3 sequences, about a sixth of them singletons. CDR1 and CDR2 (germline): LGHNA, YSLEER. V was clipped by 0 bases and J by 0 bases, with 4 bases between them. This CDR3 region has 14 residues. The cohort's ophthalmopathy patients, a group with duration under 3 months, had a Clinical Activity Score of at least 3 and a NOSPECS grade of at least 4. A patient was excluded if there was uncontrolled infection, other autoimmune disease, pregnancy or lactation. The study's findings and limits: Within blood appeared most thyroid clonotypes that had expanded above 0.001.

V is TRBV4-3 and J is TRBJ2-3, with D unresolved. The sample taken for sequencing was blood. This clonotype originated in a woman aged 18-29 years with Graves' ophthalmopathy. The CDR3 coding sequence is TGCGCCAGCAGCCAAGAAACTAGCACAGATACGCAGTATTTT. This codes for CASSQETSTDTQYF.